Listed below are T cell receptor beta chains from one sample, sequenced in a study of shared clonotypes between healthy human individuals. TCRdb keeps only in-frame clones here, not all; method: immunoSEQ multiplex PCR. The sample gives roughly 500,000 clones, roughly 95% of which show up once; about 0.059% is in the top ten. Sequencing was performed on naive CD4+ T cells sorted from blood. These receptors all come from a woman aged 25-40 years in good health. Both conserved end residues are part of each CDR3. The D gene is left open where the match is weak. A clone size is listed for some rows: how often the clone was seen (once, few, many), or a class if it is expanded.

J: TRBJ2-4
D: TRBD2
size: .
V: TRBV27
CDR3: CANKAGGPGNIQYF
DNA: TGTGCCAACAAAGCGGGAGGGCCGGGGAACATTCAGTACTTC

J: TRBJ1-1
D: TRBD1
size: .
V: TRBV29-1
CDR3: CSVGQGEGSEAFF
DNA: TGCAGCGTTGGACAGGGGGAGGGCTCTGAAGCTTTCTTT

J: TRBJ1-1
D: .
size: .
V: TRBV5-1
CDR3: CASSFADLNTEAFF
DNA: TGCGCCAGCAGCTTCGCCGATTTGAACACTGAAGCTTTCTTT

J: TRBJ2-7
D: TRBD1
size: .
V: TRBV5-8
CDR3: CASSHRGPYEQYF
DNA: TGTGCCAGCAGTCACAGGGGCCCCTACGAGCAGTACTTC

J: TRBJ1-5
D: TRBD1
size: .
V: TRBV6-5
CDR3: CASRPRGQGNQPQHF
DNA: TGTGCCAGCAGACCGAGGGGGCAAGGCAATCAGCCCCAGCATTTT

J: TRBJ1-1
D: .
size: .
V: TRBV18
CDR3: CASSPGGTNTEAFF
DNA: TGTGCCAGCTCACCAGGAGGGACAAACACTGAAGCTTTCTTT

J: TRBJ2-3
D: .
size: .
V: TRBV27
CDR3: CASSSPPKETQYF
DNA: TGTGCCAGCAGTTCCCCGCCGAAGGAGACGCAGTATTTT

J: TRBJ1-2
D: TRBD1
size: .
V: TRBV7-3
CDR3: CASSRTGTDNNYGYTF
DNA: TGTGCCAGCAGCAGAACCGGGACAGATAATAACTATGGCTACACCTTC

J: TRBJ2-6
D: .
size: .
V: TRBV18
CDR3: CASSRGGTGANVLTF
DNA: TGTGCCAGCTCCAGGGGGGGAACTGGGGCCAACGTCCTGACTTTC

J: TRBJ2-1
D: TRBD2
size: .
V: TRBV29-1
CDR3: CSVAGVLTSGRANEQFF
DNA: TGCAGCGTCGCCGGCGTACTGACTAGCGGGAGGGCCAATGAGCAGTTCTTC

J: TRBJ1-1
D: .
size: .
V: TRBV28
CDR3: CASSSYREMNTEAFF
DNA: TGTGCCAGCAGTTCCTATAGAGAGATGAACACTGAAGCTTTCTTT

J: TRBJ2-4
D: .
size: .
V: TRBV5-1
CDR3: CASSLVGDIQYF
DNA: TGCGCCAGCAGCTTGGTAGGGGACATTCAGTACTTC

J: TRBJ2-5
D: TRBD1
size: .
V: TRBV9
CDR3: CASSATGKGQTQYF
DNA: TGTGCCAGCAGCGCGACAGGGAAGGGGCAGACCCAGTACTTC

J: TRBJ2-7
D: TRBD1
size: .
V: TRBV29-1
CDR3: CSALPGQGSYEQYF
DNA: TGCAGCGCCCTGCCGGGACAGGGCTCCTACGAGCAGTACTTC

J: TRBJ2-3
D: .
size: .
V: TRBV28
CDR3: CASAAEQGGDTQYF
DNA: TGTGCCAGCGCTGCGGAACAGGGAGGAGATACGCAGTATTTT

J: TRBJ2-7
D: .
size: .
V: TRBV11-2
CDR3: CASSLTHLGEQYF
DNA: TGTGCCAGCAGCTTAACTCACCTGGGGGAGCAGTACTTC

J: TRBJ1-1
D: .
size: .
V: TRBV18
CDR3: CASSPRTGPNTEAFF
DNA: TGTGCCAGCTCACCACGGACGGGGCCGAACACTGAAGCTTTCTTT

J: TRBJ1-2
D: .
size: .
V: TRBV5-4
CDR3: CASSSGTAYGYTF
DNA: TGTGCCAGCAGCAGCGGGACGGCCTATGGCTACACCTTC

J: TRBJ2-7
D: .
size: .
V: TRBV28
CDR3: CATTGDYEQYF
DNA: TGTGCCACCACAGGAGACTACGAGCAGTACTTC

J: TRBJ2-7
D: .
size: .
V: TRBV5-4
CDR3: CASSLPTASNEQYF
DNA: TGTGCCAGCAGCTTGCCAACCGCGTCCAACGAGCAGTACTTC

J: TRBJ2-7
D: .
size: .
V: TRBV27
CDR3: CASSRDHKTYEQYF
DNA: TGTGCCAGCAGTAGGGACCATAAAACCTACGAGCAGTACTTC

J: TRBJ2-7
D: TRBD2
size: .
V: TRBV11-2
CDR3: CASTLGLAGAYEQYF
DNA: TGTGCCAGCACCCTGGGACTAGCGGGAGCTTACGAGCAGTACTTC

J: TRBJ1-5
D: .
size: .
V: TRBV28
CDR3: CASSLYRHSNQPQHF
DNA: TGTGCCAGCAGTTTGTACAGGCATAGCAATCAGCCCCAGCATTTT

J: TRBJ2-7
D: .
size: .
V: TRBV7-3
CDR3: CASSVGPNYEQYF
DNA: TGTGCCAGCAGCGTGGGCCCCAACTACGAGCAGTACTTC

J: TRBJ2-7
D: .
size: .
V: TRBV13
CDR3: CASSLGPSRQGGEQYF
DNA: TGTGCCAGCAGCTTAGGCCCCTCCAGACAGGGAGGCGAGCAGTACTTC

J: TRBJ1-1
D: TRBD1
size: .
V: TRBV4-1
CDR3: CASSQPRTGVSFF
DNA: TGCGCCAGCAGCCAACCTAGGACAGGTGTTTCTTTCTTT

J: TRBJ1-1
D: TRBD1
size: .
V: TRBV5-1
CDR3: CASGEQGSGTEAFF
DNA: TGCGCCAGCGGCGAACAGGGGTCGGGCACTGAAGCTTTCTTT

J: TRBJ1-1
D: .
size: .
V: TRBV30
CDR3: CAWKGTLSQAFF
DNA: TGTGCCTGGAAGGGGACCCTTAGTCAGGCTTTCTTT

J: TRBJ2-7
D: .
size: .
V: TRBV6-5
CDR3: CASSYSVTVGEQYF
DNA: TGTGCCAGCAGTTACTCGGTCACGGTGGGAGAGCAGTACTTC

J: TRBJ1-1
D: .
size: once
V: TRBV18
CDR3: CASSPQGTTEAFF
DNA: TGTGCCAGCTCACCACAGGGGACCACTGAAGCTTTCTTT

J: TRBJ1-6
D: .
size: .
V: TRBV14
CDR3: CASSGTRTGNSPLHF
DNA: TGTGCCAGCAGCGGTACCCGGACGGGAAATTCACCCCTCCACTTT

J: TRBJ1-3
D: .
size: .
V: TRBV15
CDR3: CATSRAGGPGNTIYF
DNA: TGTGCCACCAGCAGAGCCGGCGGTCCAGGAAACACCATATATTTT

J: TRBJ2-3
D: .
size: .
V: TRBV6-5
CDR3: CASNLGGTQYF
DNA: TGTGCCAGCAACTTAGGGGGTACGCAGTATTTT

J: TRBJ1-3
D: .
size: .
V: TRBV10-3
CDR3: CASNTHLSGNTIYF
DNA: TGTGCCTCTAACACCCATCTCTCTGGAAACACCATATATTTT

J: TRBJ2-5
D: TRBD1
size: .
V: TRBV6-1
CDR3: CASSRQGSYQETQYF
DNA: TGTGCCAGCAGTCGACAGGGGTCGTACCAAGAGACCCAGTACTTC

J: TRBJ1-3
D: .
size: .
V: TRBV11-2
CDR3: CASSSMQGSWNTIYF
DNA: TGTGCCAGCAGCTCGATGCAGGGATCTTGGAACACCATATATTTT

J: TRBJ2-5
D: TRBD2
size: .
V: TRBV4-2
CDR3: CASSQGGSGRMEETQYF
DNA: TGTGCCAGCAGCCAAGGGGGAAGCGGGAGGATGGAAGAGACCCAGTACTTC

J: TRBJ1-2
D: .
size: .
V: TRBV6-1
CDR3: CASSESLIYTGESGYTF
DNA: TGTGCCAGCAGTGAATCTCTTATATACACGGGGGAAAGCGGCTACACCTTC

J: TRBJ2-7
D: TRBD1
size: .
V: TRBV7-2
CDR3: CASSLRDRAYEQYF
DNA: TGTGCCAGCAGCCTCCGGGACAGGGCCTACGAGCAGTACTTC

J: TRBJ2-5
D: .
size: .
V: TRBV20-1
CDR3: CSARGGETQYF
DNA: TGCAGTGCCCGAGGGGGAGAGACCCAGTACTTC

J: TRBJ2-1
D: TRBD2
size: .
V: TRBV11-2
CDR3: CASSLGLAARRQNEQFF
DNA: TGTGCCAGCAGCTTAGGACTAGCGGCCCGGAGACAAAATGAGCAGTTCTTC

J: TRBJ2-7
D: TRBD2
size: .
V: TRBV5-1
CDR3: CASTLGPAGAYEQYF
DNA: TGCGCCAGCACCCTTGGTCCAGCGGGAGCGTACGAGCAGTACTTC

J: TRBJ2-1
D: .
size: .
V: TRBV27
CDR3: CASSSLVYNEQFF
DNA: TGTGCCAGCAGTTCGTTGGTATACAATGAGCAGTTCTTC

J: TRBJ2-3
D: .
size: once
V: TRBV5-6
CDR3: CASSLRGTGSTDTQYF
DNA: TGTGCCAGCAGCTTGAGGGGAACAGGCTCCACAGATACGCAGTATTTT

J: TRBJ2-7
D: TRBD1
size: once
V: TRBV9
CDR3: CASSPGTGTYEQYF
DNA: TGTGCCAGCAGCCCCGGGACAGGGACCTACGAGCAGTACTTC

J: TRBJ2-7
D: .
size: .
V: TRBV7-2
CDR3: CASSPYIEEQYF
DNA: TGTGCCAGCAGCCCCTACATTGAGGAGCAGTACTTC

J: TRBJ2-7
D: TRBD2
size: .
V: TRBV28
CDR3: CASGGLASYEQYF
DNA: TGTGCCAGCGGGGGACTAGCGTCCTACGAGCAGTACTTC

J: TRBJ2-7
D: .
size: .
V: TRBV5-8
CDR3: CASSFGGDSYEQYF
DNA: TGTGCCAGCAGCTTCGGCGGGGACTCCTACGAGCAGTACTTC

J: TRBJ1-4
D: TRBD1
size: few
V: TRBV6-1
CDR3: CASSDPDRGNEKLFF
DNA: TGTGCCAGCAGCGACCCGGACAGGGGTAATGAAAAACTGTTTTTT

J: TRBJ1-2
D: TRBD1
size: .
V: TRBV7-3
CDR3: CASSSGTGGSGYTF
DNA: TGTGCCAGCAGCTCCGGGACAGGGGGTTCCGGCTACACCTTC

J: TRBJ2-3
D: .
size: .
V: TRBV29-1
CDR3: CSVQAGSTDTQYF
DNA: TGCAGCGTTCAAGCAGGTTCTACAGATACGCAGTATTTT

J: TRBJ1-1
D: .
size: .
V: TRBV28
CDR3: CASSPGGGMNTEAFF
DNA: TGTGCCAGCAGTCCCGGCGGGGGAATGAACACTGAAGCTTTCTTT

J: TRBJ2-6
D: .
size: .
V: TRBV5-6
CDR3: CASSLVGQPSGANVLTF
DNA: TGTGCCAGCAGCTTGGTGGGACAACCCTCTGGGGCCAACGTCCTGACTTTC